This is a list of T cell receptor beta chains from one sample in a study of neurological immune-mediated disorders. TCRdb itself ran the 5' RACE reads through MiXCR, one entry per CDR3 protein. The repertoire consists of 93,000 or so distinct CDR3 sequences, with roughly a tenth occurring once and the leading ten covering about 3%. Sequenced material: PBMCs. The receptor source for this set is a female donor with HTLV-1-associated myelopathy (HAM/TSP). Both conserved end residues are part of each CDR3. Fields, in order: D gene, clone size, V gene, J gene, CDR3 DNA, CDR3 protein. A D gene is named only where the DNA matches it firmly. Where a row states a size, it is once, few, many or the class of an expanded clone; other rows omit it.

-	many	TRBV10-3	TRBJ1-3	TGTGCCATCAGTGGTACAGGGTACGTGGACACCATATATTTT	CAISGTGYVDTIYF
TRBD2	many	TRBV5-1	TRBJ2-1	TGCGCCAGCAGCTTAGCTAGCGGGTCCTACAATGAGCAGTTCTTC	CASSLASGSYNEQFF
-	many	TRBV10-2	TRBJ2-1	TGCGCCAGCAGTGAGGGGGGGGGCCTCTACAATGAGCAGTTCTTC	CASSEGGGLYNEQFF
-	many	TRBV28	TRBJ2-7	TGTGCCAGCAGTTCGGGACTGATCTACGAGCAGTACTTC	CASSSGLIYEQYF
TRBD1	many	TRBV28	TRBJ1-5	TGTGCCAGCAGTTTTTGGGGACAGGGATTGAGGGATCAGCCCCAGCATTTT	CASSFWGQGLRDQPQHF
TRBD1	many	TRBV6-1	TRBJ2-1	TGTGCCAGCATCCAGGGACAGGGCCCGAATGAGCAGTTCTTC	CASIQGQGPNEQFF
TRBD1	many	TRBV6-5	TRBJ1-1	TGTGCCAGCAGTTACGCGGGACAGGGGAGGGCTTTCTTT	CASSYAGQGRAFF
-	once	TRBV6-1	TRBJ2-7	TGTGCCAGCAGTGAAGCGGGGACACGCACCTACGAGCAGTACTTC	CASSEAGTRTYEQYF
TRBD1	many	TRBV5-1	TRBJ1-2	TGCGCCAGCAGCTGGGGGACAGGCTGGAACTATGGCTACACCTTC	CASSWGTGWNYGYTF
-	-	TRBV5-1	TRBJ2-3	TGCGCCAGCAGCTTGTGGAGCGGGTCAGGCACAGATACGCAGTCTTTT	CASSLWSGSGTDTQSF
-	many	TRBV29-1	TRBJ2-3	TGCAGCGTTGAAATTGGGGGCCCCGGCGCAGATACGCAGTATTTT	CSVEIGGPGADTQYF
TRBD1	many	TRBV25-1	TRBJ2-1	TGTGCCAGCAGTGAATCGGGGACAGGGAATGGGTATGAGCAGTTCTTC	CASSESGTGNGYEQFF
-	many	TRBV18	TRBJ1-2	TGTGCCAGCTCACCACCAACCACGACGGACTACTATGGCTACACCTTC	CASSPPTTTDYYGYTF
-	many	TRBV12-3/TRBV12-4	TRBJ2-3	TGTGCCAGCAGTTTACCCCGGTTTGGGTACACAGATACGCAGTATTTT	CASSLPRFGYTDTQYF